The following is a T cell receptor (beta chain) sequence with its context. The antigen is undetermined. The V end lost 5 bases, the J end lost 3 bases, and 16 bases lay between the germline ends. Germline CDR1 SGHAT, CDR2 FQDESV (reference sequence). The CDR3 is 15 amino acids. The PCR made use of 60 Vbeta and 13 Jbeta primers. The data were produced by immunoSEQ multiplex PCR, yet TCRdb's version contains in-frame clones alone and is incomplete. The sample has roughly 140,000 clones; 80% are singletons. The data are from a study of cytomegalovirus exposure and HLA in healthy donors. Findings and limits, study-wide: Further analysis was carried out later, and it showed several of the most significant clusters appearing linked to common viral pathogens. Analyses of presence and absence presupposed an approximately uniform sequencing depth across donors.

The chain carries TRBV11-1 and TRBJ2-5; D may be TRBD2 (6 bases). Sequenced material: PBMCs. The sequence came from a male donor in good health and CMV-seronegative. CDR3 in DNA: TGTGCCAGCAGCCAGCCCAGGCGCGGGGAAGAGACCCAGTACTTC. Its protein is CASSQPRRGEETQYF.